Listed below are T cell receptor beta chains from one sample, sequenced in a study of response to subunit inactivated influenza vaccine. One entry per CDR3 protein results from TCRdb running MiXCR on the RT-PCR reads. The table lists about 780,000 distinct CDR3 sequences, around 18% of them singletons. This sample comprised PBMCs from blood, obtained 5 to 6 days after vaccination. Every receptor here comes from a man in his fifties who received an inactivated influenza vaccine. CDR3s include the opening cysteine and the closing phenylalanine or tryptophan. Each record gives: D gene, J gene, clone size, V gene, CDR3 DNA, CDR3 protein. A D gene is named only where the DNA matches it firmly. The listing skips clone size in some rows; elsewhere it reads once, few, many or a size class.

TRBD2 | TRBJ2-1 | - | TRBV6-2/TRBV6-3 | TGTGCCAGCAGTTACCTGCCTAGCGGGAGTCGGGGCAATGAGCAGTTCTTC | CASSYLPSGSRGNEQFF
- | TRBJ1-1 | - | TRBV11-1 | TGTGCCAGCAGCTTCACTCTCACGGTGGGGGACACTGAAGCTTTCTTT | CASSFTLTVGDTEAFF
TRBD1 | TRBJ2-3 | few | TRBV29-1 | TGCAGCGCCAGCGACAGGGCCGGCACAGATACGCAGTATTTT | CSASDRAGTDTQYF
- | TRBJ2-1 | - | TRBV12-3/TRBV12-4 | TGTGCCAGCAGTTTCGTTGGAATGACCTACAATGAGCAGTTCTTC | CASSFVGMTYNEQFF
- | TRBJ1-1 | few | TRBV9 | TGTGCCAGCAGCCCCGCCCCGGGGACATTCACTGAAGCTTTCTTT | CASSPAPGTFTEAFF
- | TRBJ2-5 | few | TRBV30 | TGTGCCTGGGACGCTGGGGCCGAGACCCAGTACTTC | CAWDAGAETQYF
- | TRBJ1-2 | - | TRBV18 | TGTGCCAGCTCACCCCGACGGGGGGAGGACGATGGCTACACCTTC | CASSPRRGEDDGYTF
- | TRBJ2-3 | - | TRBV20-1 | TGCAGTGCTAGATCCTTAAGCGGGGCCGGAGGGGGTACGCAGTATTTT | CSARSLSGAGGGTQYF
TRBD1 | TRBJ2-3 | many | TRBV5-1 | TGCGCCAGCAGACGACAGGGGTTTAGCACAGATACGCAGTATTTT | CASRRQGFSTDTQYF
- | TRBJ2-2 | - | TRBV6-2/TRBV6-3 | TGTGCCAGCAGTTACTCGATATCCAGGGTCCGCACCGGGGAGCTGTTTTTT | CASSYSISRVRTGELFF
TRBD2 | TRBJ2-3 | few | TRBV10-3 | TGTGCCATCAGTGCATCCGGGACTAGCGGATCAGATACGCAGTATTTT | CAISASGTSGSDTQYF
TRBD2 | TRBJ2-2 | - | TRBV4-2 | TGTGCCAGCAGCCAAACTCTAGCGGAAGGGAGAACCGGGGAGCTGTTTTTT | CASSQTLAEGRTGELFF
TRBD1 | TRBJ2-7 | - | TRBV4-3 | TGCGCCAGCAGCCAAGATCGAGACAGGGGCTACGAGCAGTACTTC | CASSQDRDRGYEQYF
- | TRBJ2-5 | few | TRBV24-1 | TGTGCCACCAGTGATTCGACATACCAAGAGACCCAGTACTTC | CATSDSTYQETQYF
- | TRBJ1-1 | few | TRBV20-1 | TGCAGTGCCAGCCGTTCCAGGGACACTGAAGCTTTCTTT | CSASRSRDTEAFF
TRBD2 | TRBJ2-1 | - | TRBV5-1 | TGCGCCAGCAGCTTGACCTTACTAGCGGCGGGCCAATTTGAGCAGTTCTTC | CASSLTLLAAGQFEQFF
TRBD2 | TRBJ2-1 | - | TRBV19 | TGTGCCAGTAGGACTAGCGGGAGGTACGACAATGAGCAGTTCTTC | CASRTSGRYDNEQFF
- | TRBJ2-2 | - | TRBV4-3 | TGCGCCAGCAGCCAAGATCTAACGGTGCCCGGGGAGCTGTTTTTT | CASSQDLTVPGELFF
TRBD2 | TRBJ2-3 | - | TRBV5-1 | TGCGCCAGCAGCCCGACCAGGGGGCTTGGACTAGCGGGAGGGCCAGATACGCAGTATTTT | CASSPTRGLGLAGGPDTQYF
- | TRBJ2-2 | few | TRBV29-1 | TGCAGCGCTCGGGCAGGGAACACCGGGGAGCTGTTTTTT | CSARAGNTGELFF
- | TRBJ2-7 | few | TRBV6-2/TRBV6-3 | TGTGCCAGCAGCCAGGCCACTGGGGGCCTGTGGGACGAGCAGTACTTC | CASSQATGGLWDEQYF
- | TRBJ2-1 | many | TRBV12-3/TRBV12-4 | TGTGCCAGCAGTGCCGCGGGCCGCTCCTACAATGAGCAGTTCTTC | CASSAAGRSYNEQFF
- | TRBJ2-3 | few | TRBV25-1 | TGTGCCAGCAGTGAATATTGGGGTGAGGGTTTCCCAGATACGCAGTATTTT | CASSEYWGEGFPDTQYF
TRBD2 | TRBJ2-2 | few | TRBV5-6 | TGTGCCAGCACCGGACTAGTATCTAACACCGGGGAGCTGTTTTTT | CASTGLVSNTGELFF
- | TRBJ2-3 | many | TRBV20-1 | TGCAGTGCTAGAGATCTCCAATCAGATACGCAGTATTTT | CSARDLQSDTQYF
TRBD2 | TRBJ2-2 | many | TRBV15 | TGTGCCACCAGTGGTGCGGCGGGGGTAGGTGCCGGGGAGCTGTTTTTT | CATSGAAGVGAGELFF
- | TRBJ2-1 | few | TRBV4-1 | TGCGCCAGCAGCCAAGTGGTCACGGGAGACACCTACAATGAGCAGTTCTTC | CASSQVVTGDTYNEQFF
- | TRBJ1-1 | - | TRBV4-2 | TGTGCCAGCAGCCAAGATCGGCCTCTCGGCACTGAAGCTTTCTTT | CASSQDRPLGTEAFF
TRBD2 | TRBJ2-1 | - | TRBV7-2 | TGTGCCAGCAGCGTCCGGGACTACTCCTACAATGAGCAGTTCTTC | CASSVRDYSYNEQFF
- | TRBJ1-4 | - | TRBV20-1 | TGCAGTGCTAAGGACAGAAGAAATGAAAAACTGTTTTTT | CSAKDRRNEKLFF
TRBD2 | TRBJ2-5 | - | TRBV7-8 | TGTGCCAGCAGCACCGTGGGGACTAGCGTTAGATCGGAGACCCAGTACTTC | CASSTVGTSVRSETQYF
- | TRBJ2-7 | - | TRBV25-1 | TGTGCCGCCCAGACAGACTCCTACGAGCAGTACTTC | CAAQTDSYEQYF
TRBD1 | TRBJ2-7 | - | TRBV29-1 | TGCAGCGTAAGCTGGGACAGCTCCTACGAGCAGTACTTC | CSVSWDSSYEQYF
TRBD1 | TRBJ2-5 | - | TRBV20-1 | TGCAGTGCTAGACCTCAACAGGGGGCGAGAGAGACCCAGTACTTC | CSARPQQGARETQYF
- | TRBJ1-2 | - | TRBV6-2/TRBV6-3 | TGTGCCAGCAGTTACTCAGGGACGGTGGGAGATGGCTACACCTTC | CASSYSGTVGDGYTF
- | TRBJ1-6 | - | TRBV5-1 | TGCGCCAGCAGCTTGGGGCCCAGGGGATATAAGAGGAATAATTCACCCCTCCACTTT | CASSLGPRGYKRNNSPLHF
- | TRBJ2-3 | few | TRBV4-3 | TGCGCCAGCAGCCGCTCGGGGTTATCTAGCACAGATACGCAGTATTTT | CASSRSGLSSTDTQYF
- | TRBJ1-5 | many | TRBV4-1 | TGCGCCAGCAGCCAAGATCAGTTGCTTACCGGAGGGGGTGACCAGCCCCAGCATTTT | CASSQDQLLTGGGDQPQHF
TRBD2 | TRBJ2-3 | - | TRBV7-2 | TGTGCCAGCAGCATGCGACTAGCGGGGCTCACAGATACGCAGTATTTT | CASSMRLAGLTDTQYF
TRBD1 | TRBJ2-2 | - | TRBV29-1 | TGCAGCGTTTGGGGGACAGGGGTTTCCGGGGAGCTGTTTTTT | CSVWGTGVSGELFF
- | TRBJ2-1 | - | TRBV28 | TGTGCCAGCAGTCCCCAAAATGGGGTCTACAATGAGCAGTTCTTC | CASSPQNGVYNEQFF
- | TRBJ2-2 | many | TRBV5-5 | TGTGCCAGCAGCTCGCAGACCCACGCGAACACCGGGGAGCTGTTTTTT | CASSSQTHANTGELFF
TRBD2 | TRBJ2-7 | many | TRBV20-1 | TGCAGTGCCCGCTATAGCGGGAGCTCCTACGAGCAGTACTTC | CSARYSGSSYEQYF
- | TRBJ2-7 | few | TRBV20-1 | TGCAGTGCTGGGAGGCGGGGTACCTACGAGCAGTACTTC | CSAGRRGTYEQYF
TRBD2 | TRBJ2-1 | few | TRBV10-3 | TGTGCCATCACCATTGCGAAACCCGGCGGGAGCTCCTACAATGAGCAGTTCTTC | CAITIAKPGGSSYNEQFF
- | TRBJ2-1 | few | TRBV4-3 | TGCGCCAGCAGCCAAGGTCGATTGGGGAATGAGCAGTTCTTC | CASSQGRLGNEQFF
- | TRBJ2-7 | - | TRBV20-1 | TGCAGTGCCCTGGTCCAACCGAGATCCTACGAGCAGTACTTC | CSALVQPRSYEQYF
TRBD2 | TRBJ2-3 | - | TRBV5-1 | TGCGCCAGCAGCTTGAGGGCTAGCGGGGTCCTCGATACGCAGTATTTT | CASSLRASGVLDTQYF
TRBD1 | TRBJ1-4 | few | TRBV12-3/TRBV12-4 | TGTGCCAGCAGTTTCGCCCTCGGGACAGGGTTTGAAAAACTGTTTTTT | CASSFALGTGFEKLFF
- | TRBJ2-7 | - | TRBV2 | TGTGCCAGCAGTGAGTCTGGGGCAGCCTACGAGCAGTACTTC | CASSESGAAYEQYF